This entry lists 17 T cell receptor beta chains sequenced from one sample in a study of blood T cell repertoires in COVID-19 (dated by TCRdb to 2020 to 2021). Library method: the immunoSEQ multiplex PCR assay. This immuneACCESS table, as held by TCRdb, lists in-frame sequences with V and J called but not all clones. Of the missing ones, under half trace to an unresolved V gene in checked studies; the others have no known cause. In this sample the table shows roughly 220,000 clones, about 80% of which occur a single time. The leading ten clones occupy roughly 1.3% of the sample. The sequenced material came from PBMCs or T cells enriched from blood (not recorded which). The receptors originated from a woman aged 40 to 50 with acute COVID-19.

The chain uses TRBV7-9 and TRBJ2-5; 7 bases fit TRBD1. The CDR3 sequence is 15 residues long. Trimming at V came to 3 bases and at J to 5 bases, leaving 9 bases not matched to a gene. Germline V gene data show CDR1 as SEHNR and CDR2 as FQNEAQ (reference sequence). CDR3 residues: CASSFARGFVETQYF. CDR3 sequence (DNA): TGTGCCAGCAGCTTTGCCAGGGGGTTTGTGGAGACCCAGTACTTC.

The V call is TRBV2, the J call TRBJ2-3; 10 nucleotides align to TRBD2. The CDR3 covers 15 residues. V lost 5 bases, J lost 4 bases, and 6 bases stayed unmatched. Germline V lookup: CDR1 SNHLY, CDR2 FYNNEI. As DNA, the CDR3 is TGTGCCAGCAGTTATACTAGCGGGATAGCAGATACGCAGTATTTT. This encodes CASSYTSGIADTQYF. The full variable domain, rest sourced from reference TRBV2 and TRBJ2-3, is EPEVTQTPSHQVTQMGQEVILRCVPISNHLYFYWYRQILGQKVEFLVSFYNNEISEKSEIFDDQFSVERPDGSNFTLKIRSTKLEDSAMYFCASSYTSGIADTQYFGPGTRLTVL.

This chain links TRBV28 with TRBJ1-2, with D perhaps matching TRBD1 (6 bases). This CDR3 region has 14 residues. V dropped 1 base and J dropped 3 bases, with 9 bases sitting between them. The germline V gene encodes CDR1 MDHEN and CDR2 SYDVKM. The CDR3 sequence is CASSLLQGHYGYTF. In nucleotides, the CDR3 is TGTGCCAGCAGTTTATTACAGGGCCACTATGGCTACACCTTC.

The genes are TRBV7-9 and TRBJ2-2; 7 bases are shared with TRBD2. V lost 4 bases and J lost 5; bases outside the gene matches: 4. From germline, CDR1 is SEHNR and CDR2 FQNEAQ (reference sequence). CDR3 length: 14 residues. In DNA, the CDR3 is TGTGCCAGCAGCTCCCTGGGGGGGACCGGGGAGCTGTTTTTT. The encoded protein is CASSSLGGTGELFF.

This clone was observed once. The V and J genes are TRBV28 and TRBJ2-3; 7 bases match TRBD2. Germline V lookup: CDR1 MDHEN, CDR2 SYDVKM. This CDR3 spans 13 amino acids. V gave up 5 bases and J gave up 6 bases; unmatched junction bases: 5. The CDR3 region has the DNA TGTGCCAGCAGTCCGGAACTAGCGGATACGCAGTATTTT. The encoded protein is CASSPELADTQYF.

The rearrangement joins TRBV18 to TRBJ2-7; 11 bases agree with TRBD2. Germline values: CDR1 KGHSH, CDR2 LQKENI. The CDR3 is 18 residues long. V lost 1 base, J lost 2 bases, and 10 bases stayed unmatched. In nucleotides, the CDR3 is TGTGCCAGCTCACCACTACCCTTAGCGGGAGGGATGACCTACGAGCAGTACTTC. It codes for CASSPLPLAGGMTYEQYF.

On this clone: Other nucleotide sequences in the sample specify the same CDR3. This chain connects TRBV11-3 to TRBJ2-3; D is unclear. This CDR3 is 14 amino acids long. With 1 base removed from V and 2 bases from J, the gap between germline ends came to 7 bases. Germline assignment: CDR1 SGHNT and CDR2 YENEEA. The CDR3 coding sequence is TGTGCCAGCAGCTTAGGAGGAGACACAGATACGCAGTATTTT. This codes for CASSLGGDTDTQYF.

This clone was seen once. The chain recombines TRBV7-3 with TRBJ2-4, with D possibly matching TRBD2 (5 bases). CDR1 and CDR2 (germline): SGHTA, FQGTGA. The CDR3 runs 13 residues. V was trimmed by 2 bases and J by 8 bases, leaving 10 bases between them. For the CDR3, the DNA is TGTGCCAGCAGCTTAGGTTCGAGGGACATTCAGTACTTC. It yields the protein CASSLGSRDIQYF.

The count of this clone is one. V is TRBV6-5 and J is TRBJ2-6; maybe TRBD1 (5 bases). CDR1 is MNHEY and CDR2 is SVGAGI in the germline V gene. The CDR3 covers 15 residues. Between the trimmed V and J ends, which lost 6 bases and 3 bases, there was a span of 12 bases. The chain's CDR3 is CASRDDRGGANVLTF. The CDR3 DNA sequence: TGTGCCAGCAGAGACGACAGAGGTGGGGCCAACGTCCTGACTTTC.

The chain links TRBV11-1 to TRBJ2-7, with D maybe TRBD1 (6 bases). This CDR3 has 15 amino acids. The V and J ends lost 2 bases and 2 bases respectively, with 13 bases between them. Germline V gene data show CDR1 as SGHAT and CDR2 as FQDESV (reference sequence). As DNA, the CDR3 is TGTGCCAGCAGCTTATACGGGACACCGACCTACGAGCAGTACTTC. Protein: CASSLYGTPTYEQYF.

The chain joins TRBV10-2 to TRBJ2-3, with 8 positions matching TRBD2. V trimming: 7 bases; J trimming: 5 bases; junction bases outside the gene matches: 5. The CDR3 consists of 13 residues. Germline V gene lookup returns CDR1 WSHSY and CDR2 SAAADI. The CDR3 DNA is TGCGCCAGCAAGGGACTAGGGCAAGATACGCAGTATTTT. Translating it yields CASKGLGQDTQYF.

This clone appeared a single time. V usage is TRBV19 and J usage is TRBJ1-2, with 7 bases that match TRBD1. The CDR3 has 15 amino acids. V shed 2 bases, J shed 0 bases, and the junction held 3 bases outside the gene matches. Germline-derived CDR1 and CDR2 are LNHDA and SQIVND (reference sequence). CDR3 DNA sequence: TGTGCCAGTAGTATATGGGACAGCCCTAACTATGGCTACACCTTC. Its protein is CASSIWDSPNYGYTF.

The CDR3 sequence is CASSEGDDRRLLTGNTIYF. CDR3 DNA: TGTGCCAGCAGTGAAGGGGATGACAGAAGGCTCTTAACTGGAAACACCATATATTTT. The chain joins TRBV2 to TRBJ1-3; tentative D call: TRBD1 (5 bases). V was shortened by 1 base and J by 2 bases, with 21 bases between the two germline ends. Per germline, CDR1 SNHLY and CDR2 FYNNEI. The CDR3 spans 19 residues.

V and J are TRBV10-1 and TRBJ2-2, with D perhaps TRBD1 (5 bases). The germline V gene has CDR1 WNHNN and CDR2 SYGVQD (reference sequence). Trimming left V 3 bases short and J 5 bases short, with 13 bases between. The CDR3 is 15 residues long. The CDR3 sequence is CASSEARASTGELFF. The CDR3, as DNA: TGCGCCAGCAGTGAAGCCAGGGCTTCTACCGGGGAGCTGTTTTTT.

The V call is TRBV28, the J call TRBJ2-2; D is perhaps TRBD1 (5 bases). The CDR3 runs to 13 residues. Germline V gene data show CDR1 as MDHEN and CDR2 as SYDVKM. V gave up 2 bases and J gave up 9 bases, with 10 bases separating them. CDR3 DNA sequence: TGTGCCAGCAGTTTAATCAGGGCCCGGGAGCTGTTTTTT. It translates to CASSLIRARELFF.

This chain connects TRBV7-3 to TRBJ2-1; D may be TRBD1 (5 bases). The length of the CDR3 is 14 residues. V gave up 5 bases and J gave up 8 bases, with 16 bases separating them. Germline values: CDR1 SGHTA, CDR2 FQGTGA. CDR3 nucleotides: TGTGCCAGCAGCCCATTCCAGGGAAACCATGAGCAGTTCTTC. It specifies CASSPFQGNHEQFF.

V and J are TRBV13 and TRBJ1-5; D remains ambiguous. With 2 bases removed from V and 3 bases from J, the gap between germline ends came to 8 bases. This CDR3 has 14 amino acids. In germline, CDR1 is PRHDT, CDR2 FYEKMQ (reference sequence). The CDR3 reads CASSLRFSNQPQHF. CDR3 nucleotide sequence: TGTGCCAGCAGCTTACGGTTTTCCAATCAGCCCCAGCATTTT.